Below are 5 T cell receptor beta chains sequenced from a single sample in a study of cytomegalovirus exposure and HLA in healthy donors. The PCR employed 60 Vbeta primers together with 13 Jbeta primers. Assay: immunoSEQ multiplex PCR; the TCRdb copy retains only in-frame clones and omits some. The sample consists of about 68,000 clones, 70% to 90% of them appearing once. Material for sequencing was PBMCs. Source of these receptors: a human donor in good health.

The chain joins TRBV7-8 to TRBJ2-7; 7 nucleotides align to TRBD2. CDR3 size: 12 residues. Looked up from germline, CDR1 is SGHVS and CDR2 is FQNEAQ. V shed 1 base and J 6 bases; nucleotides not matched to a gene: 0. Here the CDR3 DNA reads TGTGCCAGCAGCTTAGGGGGGGGCGAGCAGTACTTC. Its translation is CASSLGGGEQYF.

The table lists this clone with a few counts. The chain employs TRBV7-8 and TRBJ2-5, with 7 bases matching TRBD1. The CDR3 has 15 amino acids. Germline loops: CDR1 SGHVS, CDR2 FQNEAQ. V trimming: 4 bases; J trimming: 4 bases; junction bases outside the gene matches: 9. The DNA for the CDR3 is TGTGCCAGCAGCTCTCCGACAGGGATCGCAGAGACCCAGTACTTC. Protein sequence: CASSSPTGIAETQYF.

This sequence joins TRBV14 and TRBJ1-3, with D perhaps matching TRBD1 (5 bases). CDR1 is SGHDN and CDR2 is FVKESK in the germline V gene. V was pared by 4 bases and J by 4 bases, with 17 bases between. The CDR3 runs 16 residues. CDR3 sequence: CASSPLFGGSGNTIYF. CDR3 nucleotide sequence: TGTGCCAGCAGCCCCCTTTTCGGGGGATCCGGAAACACCATATATTTT.

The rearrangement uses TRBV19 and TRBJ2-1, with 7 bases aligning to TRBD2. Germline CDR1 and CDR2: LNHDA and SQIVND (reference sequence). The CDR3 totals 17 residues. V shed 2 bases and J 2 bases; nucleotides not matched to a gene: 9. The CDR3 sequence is CASSISPGLSTYNEQFF. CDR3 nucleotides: TGTGCCAGTAGTATATCTCCGGGACTATCTACCTACAATGAGCAGTTCTTC.

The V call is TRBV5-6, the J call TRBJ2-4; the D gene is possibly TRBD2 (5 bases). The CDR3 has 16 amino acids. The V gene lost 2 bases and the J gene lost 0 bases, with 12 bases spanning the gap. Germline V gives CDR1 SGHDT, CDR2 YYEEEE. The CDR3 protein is CASSFSTSLAKNIQYF. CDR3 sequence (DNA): TGTGCCAGCAGCTTCAGTACTAGTCTAGCCAAAAACATTCAGTACTTC.